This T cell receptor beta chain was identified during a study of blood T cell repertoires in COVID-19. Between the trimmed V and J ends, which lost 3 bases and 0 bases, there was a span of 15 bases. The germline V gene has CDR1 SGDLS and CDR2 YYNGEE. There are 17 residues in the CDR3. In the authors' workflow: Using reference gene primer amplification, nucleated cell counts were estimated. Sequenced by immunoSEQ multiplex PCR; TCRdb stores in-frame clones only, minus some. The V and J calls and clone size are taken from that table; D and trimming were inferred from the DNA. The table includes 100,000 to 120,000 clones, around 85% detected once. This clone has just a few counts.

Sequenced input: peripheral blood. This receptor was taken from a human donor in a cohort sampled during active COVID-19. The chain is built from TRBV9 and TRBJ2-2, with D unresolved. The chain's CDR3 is CASSGDGASANTGELFF. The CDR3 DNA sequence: TGTGCCAGCAGCGGCGATGGAGCTTCGGCGAACACCGGGGAGCTGTTTTTT.